The sequence of this TCR beta chain was determined in a study of cytomegalovirus exposure and HLA in healthy donors. On the study more broadly: Some 85 million unique TCRs, all from HLA-typed donors, were included in an early release of the data.

Looked up from germline, CDR1 is SSHAT and CDR2 is FNYEAQ (reference sequence). The CDR3 spans 10 residues. PCR used 60 Vbeta primers and 13 Jbeta primers. The protocol was immunoSEQ multiplex PCR, while the TCRdb copy is restricted to in-frame clones and leaves out a portion. The sample yields 130,000 or so clones, around 87% seen once. This clone has only a few counts. Sequencing used PBMCs. The J gene is TRBJ2-2, the V gene TRBV7-7; the D gene is possibly TRBD2 (5 bases). The receptor was isolated from a woman aged 25 to 39 in good health and CMV-seronegative. CDR3 sequence: CAVRRGELFF. The CDR3 nucleotides read TGTGCAGTTAGGAGGGGGGAGCTGTTTTTT.